This T cell receptor (beta chain) stems from a study of T cell responses to AZD1222 COVID-19 vaccine. As concerns this clone: No antigen is known for it.

Profiled with immunoSEQ multiplex PCR; TCRdb holds only in-frame clones, not every one. The sample includes roughly 100,000 clones, approximately 88% of them seen just once. The study's findings and limits: Clonal diversity was possibly underestimated, and the donors were mostly white British, with more females.

The CDR3 is 16 amino acids. Looked up from germline, CDR1 is SGHRS and CDR2 is YFSETQ. V gave up 7 bases and J gave up 7 bases, with 24 bases separating them. The chain carries TRBV5-1 and TRBJ2-4; possible D gene TRBD2, 6 bases. The input for sequencing was peripheral blood, taken on day 0 of AZD1222 vaccination. The receptor's source is an adult in good health. The chain's CDR3 is CASGTGPGSGGNIQYF. CDR3 in DNA: TGCGCCAGCGGGACCGGTCCGGGTTCTGGGGGGAACATTCAGTACTTC.